One sample yielded the 31 T cell receptor beta chains listed below, sequenced in a study of T cell responses to AZD1222 COVID-19 vaccine (TCRdb year 2021). The library came from the immunoSEQ multiplex PCR assay. TCRdb's version of the immuneACCESS table is confined to in-frame rearrangements and falls short of the full clone set. An unresolved V gene accounts for under half of the shortfall where checked; the remainder is of unknown origin. The sample contains some 120,000 clones, 87% of them found a single time. Of the sample, around 7.5% is held by the ten largest clones. The sample's time point, from its label and the paper: baseline before first vaccination. This material consisted of peripheral blood, taken on day 0 of AZD1222 vaccination. Receptor source: an adult in good health.

CDR3 loop: CAGSRDYYGYTF. In nucleotides, the CDR3 is TGTGCCGGATCCAGGGACTACTATGGCTACACCTTC. The chain joins TRBV7-9 to TRBJ1-2; perhaps TRBD1 as D (5 bases). Trimming took off 11 bases at V and 3 bases at J, with 13 bases between the two ends. CDR1 SEHNR and CDR2 FQNEAQ come from the germline V gene (reference sequence). The CDR3 extends over 12 amino acids.

V is TRBV6-5 and J is TRBJ2-3; unclear D gene. The ends were cut back, 6 bases at V and 2 bases at J, with 12 bases in the middle. Germline CDR1 is MNHEY and CDR2 is SVGAGI. CDR3 length equals 14 residues. DNA of the CDR3: TGTGCCAGCAGGAACCTGGGGATCACAGATACGCAGTATTTT. It codes for CASRNLGITDTQYF.

This chain uses TRBV19 with TRBJ1-5, with D possibly being TRBD1 (6 bases). CDR1 and CDR2 from the germline V gene are LNHDA and SQIVND (reference sequence). The CDR3 length is 14 residues. With 3 bases removed from V and 7 bases from J, the gap between germline ends came to 13 bases. The CDR3 sequence: CASSIRQDYQPQHF. The CDR3 DNA reads as TGTGCCAGTAGTATCCGACAGGACTACCAGCCCCAGCATTTT.

V is TRBV28 and J is TRBJ2-3, with D perhaps assigned TRBD1 or TRBD2 (5 bases each). There are 17 residues in the CDR3. Germline V gives CDR1 MDHEN, CDR2 SYDVKM. Trimming cost V 7 bases and J 2 bases, with 22 bases left between them. The CDR3 here is CASTTLGPRGYTDTQYF. The CDR3, as DNA: TGTGCCAGCACAACTCTGGGACCAAGGGGATACACAGATACGCAGTATTTT.

This sequence joins TRBV5-1 and TRBJ2-2; the match to TRBD2 covers 9 bases. The germline V gene encodes CDR1 SGHRS and CDR2 YFSETQ. Trimming removed 0 bases from V and 13 bases from J; junction bases left unmatched: 10. This CDR3 has 15 residues. As DNA, the CDR3 is TGCGCCAGCAGCTTGGGGCGAGCGGGGGGCGGCCGGCTGTTTTTT. Translating it yields CASSLGRAGGGRLFF.

The J gene is TRBJ1-3, the V gene TRBV3-1 (or the pseudogene TRBV3-2), with D maybe TRBD1 (6 bases). Germline V gene sequence: CDR1 LGHDT, CDR2 YNNKEL (reference sequence). The CDR3 has 17 amino acids. Trimming removed 1 base from V and 0 bases from J, with 13 bases in between. The CDR3 sequence: CASSQAIRGHSGNTIYF. The CDR3 coding sequence is TGTGCCAGCAGCCAAGCTATCCGGGGACACTCTGGAAACACCATATATTTT.

This chain connects TRBV7-9 to TRBJ1-1, with a possible D match to TRBD1 (5 bases). The germline gives CDR1 SEHNR, CDR2 FQNEAQ (reference sequence). This CDR3 spans 14 amino acids. The germline V and J ends were trimmed by 4 bases and 4 bases, with 13 bases remaining between them. CDR3 sequence (DNA): TGTGCCAGCAGCTCAACGAGGGGAACCACTGAAGCTTTCTTT. It codes for CASSSTRGTTEAFF.

The gene calls are TRBV11-1 and TRBJ1-4, with D uncertain. The CDR3 runs to 16 residues. Trimming removed 5 bases at V and 0 bases at J, with 13 bases between. Germline assignment: CDR1 SGHAT and CDR2 FQDESV (reference sequence). The DNA for the CDR3 is TGTGCCAGCAGCCCGGGATTTACCTCAACTAATGAAAAACTGTTTTTT. Its protein product is CASSPGFTSTNEKLFF.

V usage is TRBV27 and J usage is TRBJ2-2; 7 nucleotides match TRBD1. Per the germline V gene, CDR1 is MNHEY and CDR2 is SMNVEV (reference sequence). V shed 3 bases and J 2 bases; nucleotides not matched to a gene: 6. This CDR3 has 16 residues. The CDR3 DNA sequence: TGTGCCAGCAGTTTGGGACAGCAGCTCAACACCGGGGAGCTGTTTTTT. Amino acid sequence: CASSLGQQLNTGELFF.

This chain connects TRBV5-1 to TRBJ2-7; 9 bases fit TRBD1. Germline CDR1 SGHRS, CDR2 YFSETQ. This CDR3 has 13 residues. V lost 4 bases to trimming and J lost 2 bases; unmatched junction nucleotides: 1. The CDR3 DNA reads as TGCGCCAGCAGCAGGGACAGGGCCTACGAGCAGTACTTC. It is translated as CASSRDRAYEQYF.

The chain recombines TRBV24-1 with TRBJ2-1, with a weak D call TRBD1 (5 bases). Deletions cut 5 bases from V and 6 bases from J, with 13 bases between. Germline-derived CDR1 and CDR2 are KGHDR and SFDVKD. The CDR3 sequence is 14 residues long. For the CDR3, the DNA is TGTGCCACCAGTGTGGGTCAGGGATTCAATGAGCAGTTCTTC. This sequence encodes CATSVGQGFNEQFF.

This rearrangement joins TRBV29-1 to TRBJ1-1; D may be TRBD1 (5 bases). The CDR3 contains 13 residues. Trimming removed 5 bases at V and 4 bases at J, with 14 bases between. Germline lookup yields CDR1 SQVTM and CDR2 ANQGSEA. CDR3: CSVRAGWSTEAFF. The CDR3 DNA reads as TGCAGCGTTCGGGCAGGGTGGTCCACTGAAGCTTTCTTT. Filled out from reference TRBV29-1 and TRBJ1-1, the complete variable domain reads SAVISQKPSRDICQRGTSLTIQCQVDSQVTMMFWYRQQPGQSLTLIATANQGSEATYESGFVIDKFPISRPNLTFSTLTVSNMSPEDSSIYLCSVRAGWSTEAFFGQGTRLTVV.

This chain connects TRBV19 to TRBJ1-6; 7 bases are a match to TRBD1. The V gene end was trimmed by 7 bases and the J gene end by 4 bases; junction bases not matched to a gene: 10. CDR3 length equals 16 residues. In germline, CDR1 is LNHDA, CDR2 SQIVND (reference sequence). CDR3 in DNA: TGTGCCAGTACCGGGACAGCTTCCTCTTATAATTCACCCCTCCACTTT. Protein product: CASTGTASSYNSPLHF.

The gene calls are TRBV3-1 (or the pseudogene TRBV3-2) and TRBJ1-4, with no clear D. Trimming took off 1 base at V and 8 bases at J, with 11 bases between the two ends. CDR1 is LGHDT, CDR2 YNNKEL, per germline (reference sequence). CDR3 size: 14 residues. The CDR3 sequence: CASSQVRGGEKLFF. The DNA for the CDR3 is TGTGCCAGCAGCCAAGTTCGGGGAGGAGAAAAACTGTTTTTT.

V is TRBV27 and J is TRBJ2-7; 7 positions match TRBD2. J was trimmed by 2 bases and V by 5 bases; bases with no gene match: 9. Per the germline V gene, CDR1 is MNHEY and CDR2 is SMNVEV (reference sequence). This CDR3 has 15 amino acids. CDR3 in DNA: TGTGCCAGCAGTAGTGGGTCTAGCGGACCCTACGAGCAGTACTTC. As protein: CASSSGSSGPYEQYF.

The chain couples TRBV6-5 to TRBJ2-7; D unclear. Germline V CDR1 and CDR2: MNHEY, SVGAGI. The CDR3 has 14 amino acids. The V gene lost 6 bases and the J gene lost 4 bases, with 16 bases spanning the gap. CDR3 amino acids: CASSSPAPPYEQYF. The CDR3 nucleotides are TGTGCCAGCAGCTCCCCGGCACCGCCATACGAGCAGTACTTC.

The chain is built from TRBV6-5 and TRBJ1-2; D is uncertain. The V gene's germline CDR1 is MNHEY and CDR2 SVGAGI. This CDR3 region has 13 residues. V lost 8 bases and J lost 2, with 12 bases in between. The CDR3 nucleotides read TGTGCCAGCTACCAGACGGTGAACTATGGCTACACCTTC. As protein: CASYQTVNYGYTF.

Note on this clone: Other DNA variants within this sample encode the same CDR3. The CDR3 region has the DNA TGTGCCAGCAGTGAAGGACAGGGCCCCCAGCCCCAGCATTTT. It yields the protein CASSEGQGPQPQHF. The chain couples TRBV6-1 to TRBJ1-5; 7 bases are a match to TRBD1. Germline lookup yields CDR1 MNHNS and CDR2 SASEGT. J gave up 7 bases and V 1 base, and 4 bases lay outside the gene matches. The CDR3 extends over 14 amino acids.

In its sample, this clone was seen a few times. The V call is TRBV7-3, the J call TRBJ1-4; D not resolved. Germline loops: CDR1 SGHTA, CDR2 FQGTGA. The V and J ends lost 5 bases and 8 bases respectively, with 24 bases between them. CDR3 length equals 17 residues. In DNA, the CDR3 is TGTGCCAGCAGCGCGCCGGGCCGCTCGGAAGGAGGGGAAAAACTGTTTTTT. It translates to CASSAPGRSEGGEKLFF.

This chain joins TRBV7-9 and TRBJ2-5, with TRBD2 identical over 9 bases. V was clipped by 5 bases and J by 5 bases; unmatched bases: 9. The CDR3 length is 15 residues. CDR1 is SEHNR, CDR2 FQNEAQ, per germline (reference sequence). The CDR3 spells CASSARGRVKETQYF. The CDR3 DNA sequence: TGTGCCAGCAGCGCACGCGGGAGGGTCAAGGAGACCCAGTACTTC. Complete variable domain (other parts from reference TRBV7-9 and TRBJ2-5): DTGVSQNPRHKITKRGQNVTFRCDPISEHNRLYWYRQTLGQGPEFLTYFQNEAQLEKSRLLSDRFSAERPKGSFSTLEIQRTEQGDSAMYLCASSARGRVKETQYFGPGTRLLVL.

V is TRBV6-1 and J is TRBJ1-1; the D gene is possibly TRBD1 (6 bases). The CDR3 is 14 amino acids. CDR1 is MNHNS, CDR2 SASEGT, per germline. V gave up 3 bases and J gave up 4 bases, with 12 bases separating them. The CDR3 protein is CASSDNQGLTEAFF. The CDR3 region has the DNA TGTGCCAGCAGTGACAATCAGGGGCTCACTGAAGCTTTCTTT.

The gene calls are TRBV18 and TRBJ2-7, with TRBD1 identical over 7 bases. V lost 2 bases and J lost 5; bases outside the gene matches: 6. Looked up from germline, CDR1 is KGHSH and CDR2 is LQKENI. This CDR3 has 14 amino acids. The CDR3 is CASSPGTVEDEQYF. CDR3 DNA sequence: TGTGCCAGCTCACCAGGGACAGTCGAGGACGAGCAGTACTTC. Complete variable domain (other parts from reference TRBV18 and TRBJ2-7): NAGVMQNPRHLVRRRGQEARLRCSPMKGHSHVYWYRQLPEEGLKFMVYLQKENIIDESGMPKERFSAEFPKEGPSILRIQQVVRGDSAAYFCASSPGTVEDEQYFGPGTRLTVT.

V usage is TRBV7-8 and J usage is TRBJ1-2, with TRBD1 identical over 9 bases. Trimming took 5 bases from V and 7 from J; bases not matched to a gene: 11. The CDR3 has 15 amino acids. CDR1 is SGHVS and CDR2 is FQNEAQ in the germline V gene. This CDR3 reads CASSPDGQGKAGYTF. CDR3 DNA sequence: TGTGCCAGCAGCCCTGATGGACAGGGGAAGGCTGGCTACACCTTC.

The chain recombines TRBV9 with TRBJ2-2; the D is unclear. Germline CDR1 reads SGDLS; CDR2 reads YYNGEE. The CDR3 totals 13 residues. Trimming took off 0 bases at V and 6 bases at J, with 6 bases between the two ends. In DNA, the CDR3 is TGTGCCAGCAGCGTAGAAGGATCCGGGGAGCTGTTTTTT. Encoded protein: CASSVEGSGELFF. The full variable domain, completed using reference TRBV9 and TRBJ2-2, is DSGVTQTPKHLITATGQRVTLRCSPRSGDLSVYWYQQSLDQGLQFLIQYYNGEERAKGNILERFSAQQFPDLHSELNLSSLELGDSALYFCASSVEGSGELFFGEGSRLTVL.

This sequence joins TRBV5-1 and TRBJ2-7; 10 nucleotides line up with TRBD2. The CDR3 runs 14 residues. From germline, CDR1 is SGHRS and CDR2 YFSETQ. J lost 3 bases, V lost 4 bases, and 4 bases had no gene match. The CDR3 reads CASSAGTSDYEQYF. CDR3 nucleotides: TGCGCCAGCAGCGCCGGGACTAGCGACTACGAGCAGTACTTC.

The chain employs TRBV6-5 and TRBJ2-3; TRBD1 agrees at 7 bases. The CDR3 totals 16 residues. The V gene's germline CDR1 is MNHEY and CDR2 SVGAGI. The V and J ends lost 0 bases and 7 bases, in that order; junction bases with no gene match: 10. The CDR3 spells CASSYSATGMGNTQYF. In DNA, the CDR3 is TGTGCCAGCAGTTACTCTGCGACAGGGATGGGGAATACGCAGTATTTT.

The chain has TRBV6-5 and TRBJ1-2, with no clear D. The CDR3 extends over 12 amino acids. V was shortened by 5 bases and J by 8 bases, with 12 bases between the two germline ends. Germline CDR1 MNHEY, CDR2 SVGAGI. CDR3 sequence: CASSRTPGGYTF. The DNA of the CDR3 is TGTGCCAGCAGTCGTACCCCTGGGGGCTACACCTTC.

The chain joins TRBV5-5 to TRBJ2-7, with D unclear. The V end was cut by 0 bases, the J end by 5 bases, with 12 bases between. The germline V gene encodes CDR1 SGHKS and CDR2 YYEKEE (reference sequence). The CDR3 runs 14 residues. CDR3 residues: CASSLGRRANEQYF. In nucleotides, the CDR3 is TGTGCCAGCAGCTTGGGGCGTCGGGCGAACGAGCAGTACTTC.

This chain joins TRBV5-6 and TRBJ2-3; possible D gene TRBD1, 6 bases. Trimming stripped 0 bases from V and 3 bases from J, with 11 bases between. Germline V gene sequence: CDR1 SGHDT, CDR2 YYEEEE. The CDR3 totals 15 residues. CDR3 coding DNA: TGTGCCAGCAGCTTGGACAGGGAAATGACAGATACGCAGTATTTT. The encoded protein is CASSLDREMTDTQYF.

The genes are TRBV7-9 and TRBJ1-1; a weak D match, TRBD1 (6 bases). Trimming took 3 bases from V and 9 from J, leaving 11 bases between them. The CDR3 spans 12 residues. Germline V gives CDR1 SEHNR, CDR2 FQNEAQ (reference sequence). The CDR3 DNA follows: TGTGCCAGCAGCTTCGGACAGATTAAAGCTTTCTTT. Protein product: CASSFGQIKAFF.

The chain employs TRBV7-9 and TRBJ1-1, with unresolved D. Germline CDR1 and CDR2: SEHNR and FQNEAQ (reference sequence). The V and J ends lost 10 bases and 7 bases respectively, with 13 bases between them. The CDR3 is 11 residues long. CDR3 DNA: TGTGCCACCCGGGTCGGTGGTGAAGCTTTCTTT. Protein: CATRVGGEAFF.